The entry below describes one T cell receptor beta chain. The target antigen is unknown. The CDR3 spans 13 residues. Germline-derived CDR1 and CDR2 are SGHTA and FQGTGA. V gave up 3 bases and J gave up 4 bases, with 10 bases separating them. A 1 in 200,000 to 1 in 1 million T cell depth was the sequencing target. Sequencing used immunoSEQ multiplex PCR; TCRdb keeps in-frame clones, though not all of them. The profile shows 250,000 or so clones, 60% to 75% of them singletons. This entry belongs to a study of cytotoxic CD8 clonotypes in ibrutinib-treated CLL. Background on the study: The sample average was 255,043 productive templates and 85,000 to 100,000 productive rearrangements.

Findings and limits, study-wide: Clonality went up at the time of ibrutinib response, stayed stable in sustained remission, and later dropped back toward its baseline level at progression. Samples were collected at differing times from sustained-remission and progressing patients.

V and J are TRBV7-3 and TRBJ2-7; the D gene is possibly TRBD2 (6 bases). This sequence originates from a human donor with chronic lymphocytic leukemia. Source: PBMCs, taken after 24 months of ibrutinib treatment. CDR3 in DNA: TGTGCCAGCAGCTTGGGACTTCAATACGAGCAGTACTTC. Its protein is CASSLGLQYEQYF.